This TCR beta chain comes out of a study of OX40 agonist ivuxolimab in advanced cancers. Generated by immunoSEQ multiplex PCR, the TCRdb table keeps only in-frame clones and is missing some. The data hold about 70,000 clones, with roughly 89% observed a single time. There are 15 residues in the CDR3. Germline assignment: CDR1 SGDLS and CDR2 YYNGEE. V was pared by 4 bases and J by 4 bases, with 17 bases between. The sample in question was CD4+ or CD8+ T cells sorted from blood, obtained in a trial of the OX40 agonist ivuxolimab. The sequence was collected from an adult with an advanced solid tumor such as melanoma, head and neck, liver or kidney cancer. V is TRBV9 and J is TRBJ1-1; D not certain. The CDR3 DNA sequence: TGTGCCAGCAGCCTACCGTGGGAAGGGCTCACTGAAGCTTTCTTT. It codes for CASSLPWEGLTEAFF. Supplemented by reference TRBV9 and TRBJ1-1, the full variable domain reads DSGVTQTPKHLITATGQRVTLRCSPRSGDLSVYWYQQSLDQGLQFLIQYYNGEERAKGNILERFSAQQFPDLHSELNLSSLELGDSALYFCASSLPWEGLTEAFFGQGTRLTVV.